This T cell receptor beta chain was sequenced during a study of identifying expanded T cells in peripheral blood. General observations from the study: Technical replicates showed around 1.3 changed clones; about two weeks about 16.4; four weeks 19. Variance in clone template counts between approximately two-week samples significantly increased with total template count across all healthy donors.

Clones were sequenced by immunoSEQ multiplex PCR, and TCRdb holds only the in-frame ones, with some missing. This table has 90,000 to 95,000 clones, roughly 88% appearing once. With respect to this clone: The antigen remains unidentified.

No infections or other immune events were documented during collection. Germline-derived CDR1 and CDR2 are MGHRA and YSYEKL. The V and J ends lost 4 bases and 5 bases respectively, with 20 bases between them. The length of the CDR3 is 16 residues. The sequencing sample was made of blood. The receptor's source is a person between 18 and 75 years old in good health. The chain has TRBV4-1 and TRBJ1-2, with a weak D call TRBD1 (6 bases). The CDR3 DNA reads TGCGCCAGCAGCCCCGACCCGGACAGTGCGGGGTATGGCTACACCTTC. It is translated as CASSPDPDSAGYGYTF.